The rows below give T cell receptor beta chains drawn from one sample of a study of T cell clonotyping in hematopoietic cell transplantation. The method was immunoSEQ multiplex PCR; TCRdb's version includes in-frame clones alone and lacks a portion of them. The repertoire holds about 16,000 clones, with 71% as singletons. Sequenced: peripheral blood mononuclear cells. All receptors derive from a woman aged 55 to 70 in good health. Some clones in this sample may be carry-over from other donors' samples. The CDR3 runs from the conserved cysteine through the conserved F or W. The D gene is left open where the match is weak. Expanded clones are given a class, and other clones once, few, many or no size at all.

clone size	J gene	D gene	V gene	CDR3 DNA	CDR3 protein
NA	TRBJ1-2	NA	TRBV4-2	TGTGCCAGCAGCCAAGATTGGGCGTCAGGGGAGGGCTACACCTTC	CASSQDWASGEGYTF
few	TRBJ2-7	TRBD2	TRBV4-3	TGCGCCAGCAGCCAAGGGGTTTCTAGCGGGAGGCCGTACTTC	CASSQGVSSGRPYF
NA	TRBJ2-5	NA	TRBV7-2	TGTGCCAGCAGCTTTCAAGAGACCCAGTACTTC	CASSFQETQYF
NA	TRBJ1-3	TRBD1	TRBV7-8	TGTGCCAGCAGTTTACCGGGACAGGGGGTTTCCAGCTCTGGAAACACCATATATTTT	CASSLPGQGVSSSGNTIYF
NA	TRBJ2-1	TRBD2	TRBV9	TGTGCCAGCCACCCTTTAACGGGACTAGCGCTCTACAATGAGCAGTTCTTC	CASHPLTGLALYNEQFF
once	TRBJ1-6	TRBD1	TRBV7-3	TGTGCCAGCAGCTTAGAGGGGACAGAGTATAATTCACCCCTCCACTTT	CASSLEGTEYNSPLHF
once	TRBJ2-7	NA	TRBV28	TGTGCCAGCAGTCCGGACTCATACGAGCAGTACTTC	CASSPDSYEQYF
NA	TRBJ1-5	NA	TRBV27	TGTGCCAGCAGTTTTGGAGGGTATAGCAATCAGCCCCAGCATTTT	CASSFGGYSNQPQHF
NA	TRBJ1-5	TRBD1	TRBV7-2	TGTGCCAGCAGCTCCCGGACAGGGGCCAATCAGCCCCAGCATTTT	CASSSRTGANQPQHF
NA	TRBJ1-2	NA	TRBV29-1	TGCAGCGTTCCTAGCAGGAACTATGGCTACACCTTC	CSVPSRNYGYTF
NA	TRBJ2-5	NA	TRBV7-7	TGTGCTAGCAGCCCAGGAGGAACCCAAGAGACCCAGTACTTC	CASSPGGTQETQYF
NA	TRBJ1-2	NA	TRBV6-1	TGTGCCAGCAGTGAGTACAGATCGGTCTATGGCTACACCTTC	CASSEYRSVYGYTF
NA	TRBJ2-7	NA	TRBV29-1	TGCAGCGTCGAGGTCGTTTCCTCCTACGAGCAGTACTTC	CSVEVVSSYEQYF
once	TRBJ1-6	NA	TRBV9	TGTGCCAGCAGCGTAGGTCGGACCGATAATTCACCCCTCCACTTT	CASSVGRTDNSPLHF
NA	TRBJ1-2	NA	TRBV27	TGTGCCAGCAGTTTCCTTGGGGGGGCGCCAGGCTACACCTTC	CASSFLGGAPGYTF
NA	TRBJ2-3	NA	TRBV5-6	TGTGCCAGCAGCTTAAGGTCGAGGAGGCAGGATACGCAGTATTTT	CASSLRSRRQDTQYF
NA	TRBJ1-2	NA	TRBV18	TGTGCCAGCTCCCCGAGCTTTGTGAGCTCTGGCTACACCTTC	CASSPSFVSSGYTF
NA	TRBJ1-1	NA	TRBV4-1	TGCGCCAGCAGCCACCGGGACGGAGGCACTGAAGCTTTCTTT	CASSHRDGGTEAFF
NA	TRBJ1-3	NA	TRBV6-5	TGTGCCAGCAGTTACTCGGAGGGCTCTGGAAACACCATATATTTT	CASSYSEGSGNTIYF
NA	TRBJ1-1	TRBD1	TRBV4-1	TGCGCCAGCAACCCACTCGGGGCAGGGGGCCCAAACACTGAAGCTTTCTTT	CASNPLGAGGPNTEAFF
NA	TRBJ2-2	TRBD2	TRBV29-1	TGCAGCGCCAGGGGACTAGCGAACTTGAACACCGGGGAGCTGTTTTTT	CSARGLANLNTGELFF
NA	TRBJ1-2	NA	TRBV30	TGTGCCTCCCCCCGGCAGGGACACAATGGCTACACCTTC	CASPRQGHNGYTF
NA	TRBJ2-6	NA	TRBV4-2	TGTGCCAGCAGCCCCAGGACAGCTGGGGCCAACGTCCTGACTTTC	CASSPRTAGANVLTF
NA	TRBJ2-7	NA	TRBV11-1	TGTGCCAGCAGCTTTAGCCTGACCGGAGTAACCCCCGGCGAGCAGTACTTC	CASSFSLTGVTPGEQYF
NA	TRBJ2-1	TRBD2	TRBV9	TGTGCCAGCAGCGTAGTGGCTAGCGGGACTAGGGGCAATGAGCAGTTCTTC	CASSVVASGTRGNEQFF
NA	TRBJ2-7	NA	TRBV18	TGTGCCAGCTCACAGGGTTCCTACGAGCAGTACTTC	CASSQGSYEQYF
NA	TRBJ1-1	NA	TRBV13	TGTGCCAGCAGCTTAGAAAAGGGGACTGAAGCTTTCTTT	CASSLEKGTEAFF
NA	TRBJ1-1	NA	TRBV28	TGTGCCAGCCTTCGTCTAGGCACTGAAGCTTTCTTT	CASLRLGTEAFF
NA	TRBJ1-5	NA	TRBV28	TGTGCCAGCAGTCCCCGAACAGGGATCGGTCAGCCCCAGCATTTT	CASSPRTGIGQPQHF
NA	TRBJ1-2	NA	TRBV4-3	TGCGCCAGCAGCCAAGTGGGCTGGGGTGACATCTATGGCTACACCTTC	CASSQVGWGDIYGYTF
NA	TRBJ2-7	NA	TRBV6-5	TGTGCCAGCAGTTTAGGCTACGGGGACGAGCAGTACTTC	CASSLGYGDEQYF
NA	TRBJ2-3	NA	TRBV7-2	TGTGCCAGCAGCTTAGCGTCGGCTTACACAGATACGCAGTATTTT	CASSLASAYTDTQYF
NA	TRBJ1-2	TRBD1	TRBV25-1	TGTGCCTCCTCCCCGGACAGGGGCCAAGCTAACTATGGCTACACCTTC	CASSPDRGQANYGYTF
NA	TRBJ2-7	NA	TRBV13	TGTGCCAGCAGCGCCCGGGTTGGGGTCCCCTACGAGCAGTACTTC	CASSARVGVPYEQYF
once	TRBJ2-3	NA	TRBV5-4	TGTGCCAGCAGCTTGAAGGGGGGTAGGGCAGATACGCAGTATTTT	CASSLKGGRADTQYF
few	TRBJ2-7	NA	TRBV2	TGTGCCAGCAGTGAAGCGTGGGCAGACTACGAGCAGTACTTC	CASSEAWADYEQYF
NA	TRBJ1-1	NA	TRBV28	TGTGCCAGCAGTTCCCTACAGGGCACTGAAGCTTTCTTT	CASSSLQGTEAFF
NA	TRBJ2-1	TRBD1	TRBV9	TGTGCCAGCAGCGCAAACAGGGGAAATGAGCAGTTCTTC	CASSANRGNEQFF
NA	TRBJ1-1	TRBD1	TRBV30	TGTGCCTGGATGAGGTCAGGGGGTACAGCTTTCTTT	CAWMRSGGTAFF
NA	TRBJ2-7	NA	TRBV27	TGTGCCAGCAGTTTATCACAGGGTTCGGCCTACGAGCAGTACTTC	CASSLSQGSAYEQYF